This is a list of T cell receptor beta chains from one sample in a study of PD-1 blockade in classical Hodgkin lymphoma. Measured with immunoSEQ multiplex PCR; TCRdb has only the in-frame clones, and not every one. The sample contains about 13,000 clones, around 80% of which appear only once. The sequenced sample was peripheral blood mononuclear cells (PBMCs), obtained before the fourth cycle of nivolumab. These receptors were obtained from a human donor with classical Hodgkin lymphoma. Both conserved end residues are part of each CDR3. A D gene is named only where the DNA matches it firmly. Clone size is stated in some rows and not others, as once, few, many or a class when expanded.

clone_size j_call v_call d_call cdr3_aa cdr3_nt
once TRBJ1-4 TRBV18 NA CASSLKVSSTNEKLFF TGTGCCAGCTCACTAAAGGTGTCGTCAACTAATGAAAAACTGTTTTTT
NA TRBJ1-5 TRBV7-9 NA CASSLEGQPQHF TGTGCCAGCAGCTTAGAGGGTCAGCCCCAGCATTTT
NA TRBJ1-6 TRBV7-9 TRBD1 CASSSTGTGYSPLHF TGTGCCAGCAGCTCCACCGGGACAGGGTATTCACCCCTCCACTTT
NA TRBJ2-7 TRBV10-3 NA CAISWAVSYEQYF TGTGCCATCAGTTGGGCGGTTTCCTACGAGCAGTACTTC
NA TRBJ2-5 TRBV4-3 NA CASSLGPTGSETQYF TGCGCCAGCAGCCTAGGACCCACGGGGTCAGAGACCCAGTACTTC
NA TRBJ1-1 TRBV6-6 NA CASTHNPWNTEAFF TGTGCCAGCACCCATAACCCCTGGAACACTGAAGCTTTCTTT
few TRBJ2-1 TRBV7-9 TRBD2 CASSTQRGYNEQFF TGTGCCAGCAGCACCCAGCGGGGCTACAATGAGCAGTTCTTC
NA TRBJ1-6 TRBV6-6 NA CASSYFRGNSPLHF TGTGCCAGCAGTTACTTCAGGGGTAATTCACCCCTCCACTTT
medium-sized TRBJ2-2 TRBV10-3 TRBD1 CAISGQGIDTGELFF TGTGCCATCAGTGGACAGGGGATCGACACCGGGGAGCTGTTTTTT
few TRBJ1-1 TRBV20-1 NA CSATGANEAFF TGCAGTGCTACGGGCGCGAATGAAGCTTTCTTT
few TRBJ1-5 TRBV6-1 NA CASSRRDRRNQPQHF TGTGCCAGCAGCCGACGCGACAGACGCAATCAGCCCCAGCATTTT
once TRBJ2-3 TRBV27 NA CASLGVADTQYF TGTGCCAGCCTAGGGGTCGCAGATACGCAGTATTTT
NA TRBJ2-7 TRBV18 TRBD1 CASSASQGKYEQYF TGTGCCAGCTCAGCCTCACAGGGGAAATACGAGCAGTACTTC
NA TRBJ2-1 TRBV7-8 NA CASSLLYTGEDYNEQFF TGTGCCAGCAGCTTACTGTACACGGGTGAGGATTACAATGAGCAGTTCTTC
few TRBJ2-6 TRBV7-9 NA CASSFPSSGANVLTF TGTGCCAGCAGCTTTCCATCCTCTGGGGCCAACGTCCTGACTTTC
NA TRBJ2-3 TRBV18 NA CASSQGTDTQYF TGTGCCAGTAGTCAGGGAACAGATACGCAGTATTTT